This TCR beta chain was captured by sequencing in a study of OX40 agonist ivuxolimab in advanced cancers. The ends were cut back, 4 bases at V and 8 bases at J, with 33 bases in the middle. This CDR3 is 20 amino acids long. Germline V gives CDR1 LGHNA, CDR2 YNFKEQ. Patients with autoimmune history or systemic immunosuppression were excluded. The assay was immunoSEQ multiplex PCR, and TCRdb's table has in-frame clones only and misses some. The table includes tens of thousands of clones, approximately 94% detected once. This chain connects TRBV4-2 to TRBJ1-3; D remains unclear. The clonotype originates from an adult with an advanced solid tumor such as melanoma, head and neck, liver or kidney cancer. This material consisted of CD4+ or CD8+ T cells sorted from blood, taken in a trial of the OX40 agonist ivuxolimab. The CDR3 coding sequence is TGTGCCAGCAGCCCGCTTCATGACGGCGTAAGTTTAACCACAAGATACACCATATATTTT. This encodes CASSPLHDGVSLTTRYTIYF.